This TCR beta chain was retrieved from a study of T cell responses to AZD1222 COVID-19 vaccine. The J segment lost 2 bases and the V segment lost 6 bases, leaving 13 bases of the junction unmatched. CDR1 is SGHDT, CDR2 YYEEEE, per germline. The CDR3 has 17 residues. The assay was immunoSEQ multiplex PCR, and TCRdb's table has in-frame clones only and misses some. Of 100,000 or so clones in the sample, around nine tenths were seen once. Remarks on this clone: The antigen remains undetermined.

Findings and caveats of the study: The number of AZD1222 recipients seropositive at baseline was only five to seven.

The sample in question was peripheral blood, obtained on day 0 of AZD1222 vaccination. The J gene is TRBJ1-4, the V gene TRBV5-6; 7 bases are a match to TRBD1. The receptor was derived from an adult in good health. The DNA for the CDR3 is TGTGCCAGCACCGTTCTAGGACAGGATGTCACTAATGAAAAACTGTTTTTT. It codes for CASTVLGQDVTNEKLFF.